Presented here are 14 T cell receptor beta chains from one specimen sequenced in a study of T cell repertoires in cytomegalovirus infection. TCRdb analysed the reads with MiXCR anew, one entry per CDR3 protein. The profile shows under 150,000 distinct CDR3 sequences, 20% to 30% of them singletons. Antigens of these TCRs are unknown. The sample consisted of PBMCs, sequenced either directly or after in vitro stimulation (not recorded which). The origin of the receptors is a human donor in good health (CMV status not recorded). Some clones in this sample may be carry-over from other donors' samples.

This clonotype was counted only a few times. J is TRBJ2-7 and V is TRBV28; no clear D gene. Looked up from germline, CDR1 is MDHEN and CDR2 is SYDVKM. The CDR3 extends over 13 amino acids. Between the trimmed V and J ends, which lost 7 bases and 3 bases, there was a span of 13 bases. CDR3 nucleotide sequence: TGTGCCAGCACCCGCCCCTCACACTACGAGCAGTACTTC. This codes for CASTRPSHYEQYF.

This clonotype was counted at least ten times. CDR3 nucleotides: TGTGCCAGCATCACCGTCTACAATGAGCAGTTCTTC. Translated: CASITVYNEQFF. The rearrangement links TRBV6-1 to TRBJ2-1, with D uncertain. This CDR3 comprises 12 residues. The V gene's germline CDR1 is MNHNS and CDR2 SASEGT. Trimming removed 7 bases at V and 3 bases at J, with 7 bases between.

V is TRBV27 and J is TRBJ2-3; D might be TRBD1 (6 bases). This CDR3 is 15 amino acids long. The ends were cut back, 5 bases at V and 1 base at J, with 13 bases in the middle. Germline V lookup: CDR1 MNHEY, CDR2 SMNVEV (reference sequence). This CDR3 is CASSKGVTGTDTQYF. The CDR3, as DNA: TGTGCCAGCAGTAAGGGGGTGACGGGCACAGATACGCAGTATTTT.

V gene TRBV24-1 combines with J gene TRBJ2-5, with TRBD2 matching 10 bases. The CDR3 runs 14 residues. Trimming at V came to 5 bases and at J to 5 bases, leaving 4 bases not matched to a gene. In germline, CDR1 is KGHDR, CDR2 SFDVKD. CDR3 sequence (DNA): TGTGCCACCAGTGCTGCTAGCGGGAGCGAGACCCAGTACTTC. It yields the protein CATSAASGSETQYF.

The table lists this clonotype with a few counts. The chain recombines TRBV7-9 with TRBJ2-1; 12 bases map to TRBD2. Germline-derived CDR1 and CDR2 are SEHNR and FQNEAQ (reference sequence). This CDR3 comprises 15 residues. Germline trimming cut 4 bases from V and 8 bases from J; bases unmatched to any gene: 6. The CDR3 sequence: CASSSGLAGLDEQFF. DNA of the CDR3: TGTGCCAGCAGCTCAGGACTAGCGGGACTCGATGAGCAGTTCTTC.

The chain combines TRBV29-1 with TRBJ1-5; TRBD1 is a possible D gene (5 bases). The CDR3 length is 14 residues. Trimming took off 6 bases at V and 0 bases at J, with 12 bases between the two ends. Germline V gene lookup returns CDR1 SQVTM and CDR2 ANQGSEA. CDR3 region: CSVTQGNSNQPQHF. As DNA, the CDR3 is TGCAGCGTGACCCAGGGAAATAGCAATCAGCCCCAGCATTTT.

The chain joins TRBV20-1 to TRBJ2-7; D uncertain. The ends were cut back, 6 bases at V and 0 bases at J, with 9 bases in the middle. CDR1 DFQATT and CDR2 SNEGSKA come from the germline V gene (reference sequence). The CDR3 spans 12 residues. The CDR3 DNA reads as TGCAGTGCGGAAGGGCTCTCCTACGAGCAGTACTTC. This encodes CSAEGLSYEQYF.

This clonotype was seen repeatedly, ten times or more. The chain uses TRBV7-2 and TRBJ1-1; D gene uncertain. Trimming removed 5 bases from V and 4 bases from J, with 14 bases in between. This CDR3 has 14 residues. Germline lookup yields CDR1 SGHTA and CDR2 FQGNSA. The CDR3 reads CASSLLGLGTEAFF. Written as DNA, the CDR3 is TGTGCCAGCAGCCTATTAGGGCTGGGCACTGAAGCTTTCTTT.

This chain links TRBV19 with TRBJ2-1; D gene uncertain. Trimming took off 10 bases at V and 3 bases at J, with 7 bases between the two ends. Germline loops: CDR1 LNHDA, CDR2 SQIVND (reference sequence). The CDR3 has 11 amino acids. The CDR3 loop is CATQLYNEQFF. Written as DNA, the CDR3 is TGTGCCACCCAACTCTACAATGAGCAGTTCTTC.

A few counts support this clonotype. The chain couples TRBV5-5 to TRBJ2-1; D unresolved. The CDR3 totals 15 residues. V shed 0 bases and J shed 1 base, with 8 bases lying between them. From germline, CDR1 is SGHKS and CDR2 YYEKEE (reference sequence). CDR3 coding DNA: TGTGCCAGCAGCTTGGAACTTGGGTCCTACAATGAGCAGTTCTTC. Its translation is CASSLELGSYNEQFF.

This clonotype was observed at least ten times. The V gene is TRBV11-2, the J gene TRBJ2-1, with D perhaps given as TRBD1 or TRBD2 (5 bases each). From germline, CDR1 is SGHAT and CDR2 FQNNGV. The CDR3 consists of 15 residues. The germline V and J ends were trimmed by 0 bases and 5 bases, with 11 bases remaining between them. CDR3 sequence (DNA): TGTGCCAGCAGCTTAGAGTTTGTGGGACACAATGAGCAGTTCTTC. Protein sequence: CASSLEFVGHNEQFF.

This clonotype has just a few counts. The chain is built from TRBV28 and TRBJ2-1; D unclear. Germline CDR1 MDHEN, CDR2 SYDVKM. The CDR3 extends over 15 amino acids. Trimming left V 5 bases short and J 2 bases short, with 13 bases between. CDR3 bases: TGTGCCAGCAGTATCCGTCTGGGCACCTACAATGAGCAGTTCTTC. Protein product: CASSIRLGTYNEQFF.

This clonotype was seen ten or more times. In DNA form, the CDR3 reads TGTGCCATCAGTTTTGGAAACACCATATATTTT. Its translation is CAISFGNTIYF. The chain is built from TRBV10-3 and TRBJ1-3; no firm D call. Germline assignment: CDR1 ENHRY and CDR2 SYGVKD. This CDR3 region has 11 residues. V was cut by 5 bases and J by 3 bases, with 2 bases left in between.

A few counts support this clonotype. The chain has TRBV7-2 and TRBJ2-1; 10 nucleotides line up with TRBD1. Germline CDR1 and CDR2: SGHTA and FQGNSA. J lost 8 bases, V lost 0 bases, and 1 base had no gene match. The CDR3 consists of 14 residues. In nucleotides, the CDR3 is TGTGCCAGCAGCTTAGCCGACAGGGGGCATGAGCAGTTCTTC. Amino acids: CASSLADRGHEQFF.